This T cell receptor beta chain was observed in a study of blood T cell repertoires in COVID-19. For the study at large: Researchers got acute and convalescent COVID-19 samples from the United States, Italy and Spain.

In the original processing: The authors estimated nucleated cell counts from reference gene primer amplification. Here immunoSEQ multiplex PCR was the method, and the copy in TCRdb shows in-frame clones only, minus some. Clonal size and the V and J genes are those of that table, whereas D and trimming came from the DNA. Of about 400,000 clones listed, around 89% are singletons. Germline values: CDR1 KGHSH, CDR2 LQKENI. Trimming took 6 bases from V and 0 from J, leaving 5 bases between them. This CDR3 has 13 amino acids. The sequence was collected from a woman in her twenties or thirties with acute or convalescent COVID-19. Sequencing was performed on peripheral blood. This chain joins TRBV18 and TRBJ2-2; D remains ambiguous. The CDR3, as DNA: TGTGCCAGCTCCGTTTCGAACACCGGGGAGCTGTTTTTT. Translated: CASSVSNTGELFF.